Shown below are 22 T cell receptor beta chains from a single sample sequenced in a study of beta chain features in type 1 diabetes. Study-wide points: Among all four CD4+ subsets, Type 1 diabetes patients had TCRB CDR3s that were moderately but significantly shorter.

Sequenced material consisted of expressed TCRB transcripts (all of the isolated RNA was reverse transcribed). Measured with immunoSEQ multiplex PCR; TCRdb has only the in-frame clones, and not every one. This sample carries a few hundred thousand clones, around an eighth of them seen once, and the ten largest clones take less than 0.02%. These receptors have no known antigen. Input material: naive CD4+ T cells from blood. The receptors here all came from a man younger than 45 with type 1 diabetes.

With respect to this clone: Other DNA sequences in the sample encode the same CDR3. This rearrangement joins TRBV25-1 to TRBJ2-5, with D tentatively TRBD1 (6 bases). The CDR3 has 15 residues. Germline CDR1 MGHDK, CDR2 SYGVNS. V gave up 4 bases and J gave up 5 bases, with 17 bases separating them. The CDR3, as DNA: TGTGCCAGCAGTGGAGCTACAGGGTTGGTGGAGACCCAGTACTTC. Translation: CASSGATGLVETQYF.

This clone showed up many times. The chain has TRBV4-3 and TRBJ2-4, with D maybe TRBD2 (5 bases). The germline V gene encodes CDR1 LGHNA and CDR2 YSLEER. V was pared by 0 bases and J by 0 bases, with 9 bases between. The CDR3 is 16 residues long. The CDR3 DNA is TGCGCCAGCAGCCAAGATCCGAGCGGAGCCAAAAACATTCAGTACTTC. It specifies CASSQDPSGAKNIQYF.

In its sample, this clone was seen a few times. The CDR3 loop reads CASSEERFSYNEQFF. The CDR3 DNA sequence: TGTGCCAGCAGTGAAGAGCGGTTCTCCTACAATGAGCAGTTCTTC. This chain joins TRBV2 and TRBJ2-1; TRBD2 might be the D (5 bases). Germline V gives CDR1 SNHLY, CDR2 FYNNEI. V dropped 1 base and J dropped 0 bases, with 7 bases sitting between them. This CDR3 region has 15 residues.

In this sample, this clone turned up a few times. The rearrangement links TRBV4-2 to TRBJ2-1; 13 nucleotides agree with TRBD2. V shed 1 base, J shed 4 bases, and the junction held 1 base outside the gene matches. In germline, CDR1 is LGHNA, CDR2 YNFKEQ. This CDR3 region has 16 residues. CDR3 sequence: CASSQGGLAGYNEQFF. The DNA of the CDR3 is TGTGCCAGCAGCCAAGGGGGACTAGCGGGGTACAATGAGCAGTTCTTC.

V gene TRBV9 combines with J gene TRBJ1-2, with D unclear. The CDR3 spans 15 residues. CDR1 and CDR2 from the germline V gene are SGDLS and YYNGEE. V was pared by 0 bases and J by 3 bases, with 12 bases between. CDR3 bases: TGTGCCAGCAGCGTAGCCGGGGATGGCTACTATGGCTACACCTTC. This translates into CASSVAGDGYYGYTF.

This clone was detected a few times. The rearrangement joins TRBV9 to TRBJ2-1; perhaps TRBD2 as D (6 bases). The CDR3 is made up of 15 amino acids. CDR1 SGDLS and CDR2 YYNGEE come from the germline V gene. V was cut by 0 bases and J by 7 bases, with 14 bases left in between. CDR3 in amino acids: CASSVVASAWNEQFF. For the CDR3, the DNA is TGTGCCAGCAGCGTAGTTGCTAGCGCATGGAATGAGCAGTTCTTC.

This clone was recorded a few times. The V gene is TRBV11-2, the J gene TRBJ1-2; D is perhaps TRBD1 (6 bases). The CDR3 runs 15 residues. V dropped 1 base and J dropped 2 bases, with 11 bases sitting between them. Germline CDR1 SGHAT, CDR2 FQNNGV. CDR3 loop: CASSLGAGTNYGYTF. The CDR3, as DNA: TGTGCCAGCAGCTTAGGAGCAGGGACAAACTATGGCTACACCTTC.

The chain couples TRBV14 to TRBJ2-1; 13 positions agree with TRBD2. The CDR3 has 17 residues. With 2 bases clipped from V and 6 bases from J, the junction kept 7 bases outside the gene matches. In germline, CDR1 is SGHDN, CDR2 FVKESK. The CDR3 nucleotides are TGTGCCAGCAGCCAACAGAGGACTAGCGGGGGAATCAATGAGCAGTTCTTC. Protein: CASSQQRTSGGINEQFF. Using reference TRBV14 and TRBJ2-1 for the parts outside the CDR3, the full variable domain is EAGVTQFPSHSVIEKGQTVTLRCDPISGHDNLYWYRRVMGKEIKFLLHFVKESKQDESGMPNNRFLAERTGGTYSTLKVQPAELEDSGVYFCASSQQRTSGGINEQFFGPGTRLTVL.

This CDR3 reads CASSFGGGDRQYF. CDR3 sequence (DNA): TGCGCCAGCAGCTTTGGTGGAGGAGATCGGCAGTACTTC. The rearrangement uses TRBV5-1 and TRBJ2-7; D is possibly TRBD2 (5 bases). CDR1 SGHRS and CDR2 YFSETQ come from the germline V gene. V was shortened by 2 bases and J by 9 bases, with 15 bases between the two germline ends. This CDR3 contains 13 residues.

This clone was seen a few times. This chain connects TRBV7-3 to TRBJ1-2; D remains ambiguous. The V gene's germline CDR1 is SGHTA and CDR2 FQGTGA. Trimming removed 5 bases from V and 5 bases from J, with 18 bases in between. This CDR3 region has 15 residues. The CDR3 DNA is TGTGCCAGCAGCCCGACCGCGGGGTTAGGTTATGGCTACACCTTC. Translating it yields CASSPTAGLGYGYTF.

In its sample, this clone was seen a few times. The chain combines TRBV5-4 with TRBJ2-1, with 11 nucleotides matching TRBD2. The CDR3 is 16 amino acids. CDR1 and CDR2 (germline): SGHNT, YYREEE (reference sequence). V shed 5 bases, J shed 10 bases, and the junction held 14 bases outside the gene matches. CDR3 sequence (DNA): TGTGCCAGCAGACCTACTAGCGGGAGTACACGCAGGGAGCAGTTCTTC. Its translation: CASRPTSGSTRREQFF.

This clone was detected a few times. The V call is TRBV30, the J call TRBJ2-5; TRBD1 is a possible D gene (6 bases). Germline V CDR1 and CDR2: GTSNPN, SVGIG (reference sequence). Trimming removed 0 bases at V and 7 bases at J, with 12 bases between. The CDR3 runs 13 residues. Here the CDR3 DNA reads TGTGCCTGGAGTGTAGACCGAGGGGGGACCCAGTACTTC. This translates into CAWSVDRGGTQYF. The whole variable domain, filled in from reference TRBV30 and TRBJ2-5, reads SQTIHQWPATLVQPVGSPLSLECTVEGTSNPNLYWYRQAAGRGLQLLFYSVGIGQISSEVPQNLSASRPQDRQFILSSKKLLLSDSGFYLCAWSVDRGGTQYFGPGTRLLVL.

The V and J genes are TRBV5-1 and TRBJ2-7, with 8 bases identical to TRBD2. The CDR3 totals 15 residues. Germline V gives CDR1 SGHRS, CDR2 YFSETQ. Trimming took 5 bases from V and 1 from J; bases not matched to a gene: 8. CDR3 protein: CASRSGSGSSYEQYF. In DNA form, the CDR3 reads TGCGCCAGCAGGAGTGGAAGCGGGAGTTCCTACGAGCAGTACTTC.

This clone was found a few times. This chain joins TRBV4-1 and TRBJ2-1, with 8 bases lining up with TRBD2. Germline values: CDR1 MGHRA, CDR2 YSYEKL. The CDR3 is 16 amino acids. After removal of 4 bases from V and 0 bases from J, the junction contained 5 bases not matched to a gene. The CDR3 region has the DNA TGCGCCAGCAGCCGCTCGGGACTAGACTCCTACAATGAGCAGTTCTTC. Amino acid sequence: CASSRSGLDSYNEQFF.

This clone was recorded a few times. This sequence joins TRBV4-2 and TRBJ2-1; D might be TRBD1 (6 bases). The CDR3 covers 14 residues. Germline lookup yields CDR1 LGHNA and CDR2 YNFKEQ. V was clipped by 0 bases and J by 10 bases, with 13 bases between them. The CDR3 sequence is CASSQETGSNEQFF. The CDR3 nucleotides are TGTGCCAGCAGCCAAGAAACAGGGAGTAACGAGCAGTTCTTC.

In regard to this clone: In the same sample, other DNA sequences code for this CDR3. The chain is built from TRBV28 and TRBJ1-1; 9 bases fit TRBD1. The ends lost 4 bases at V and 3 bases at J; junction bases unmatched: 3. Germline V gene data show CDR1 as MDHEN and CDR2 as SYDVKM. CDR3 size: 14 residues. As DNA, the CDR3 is TGTGCCAGCAGTTCGGGACAGGGCGACACTGAAGCTTTCTTT. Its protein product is CASSSGQGDTEAFF.

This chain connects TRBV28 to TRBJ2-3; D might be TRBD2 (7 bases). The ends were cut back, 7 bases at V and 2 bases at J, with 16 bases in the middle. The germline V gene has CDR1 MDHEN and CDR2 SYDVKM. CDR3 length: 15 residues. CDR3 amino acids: CASTIGGRLTDTQYF. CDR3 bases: TGTGCCAGCACAATCGGGGGGCGGCTCACAGATACGCAGTATTTT.

The CDR3 DNA reads TGTGCCACTGCCCCGGGACAAATAAATGAGCAGTTCTTC. Its translation is CATAPGQINEQFF. The rearrangement joins TRBV18 to TRBJ2-1, with D tentatively TRBD1 (6 bases). The CDR3 is 13 residues long. Deletions cut 10 bases from V and 7 bases from J, with 17 bases between. Germline V lookup: CDR1 KGHSH, CDR2 LQKENI.

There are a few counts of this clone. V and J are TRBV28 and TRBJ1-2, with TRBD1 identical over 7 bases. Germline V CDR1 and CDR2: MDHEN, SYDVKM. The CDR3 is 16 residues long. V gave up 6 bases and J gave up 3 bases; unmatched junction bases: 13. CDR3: CASSKLRTGDYYGYTF. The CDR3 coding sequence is TGTGCCAGCAGCAAGCTACGGACAGGAGATTACTATGGCTACACCTTC.

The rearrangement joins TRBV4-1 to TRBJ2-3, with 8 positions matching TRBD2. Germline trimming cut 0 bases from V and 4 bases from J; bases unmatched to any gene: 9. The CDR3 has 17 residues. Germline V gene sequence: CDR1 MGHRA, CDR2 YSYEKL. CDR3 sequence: CASSQDRGTSVADTQYF. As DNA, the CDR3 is TGCGCCAGCAGCCAAGATAGAGGGACTAGTGTCGCAGATACGCAGTATTTT.

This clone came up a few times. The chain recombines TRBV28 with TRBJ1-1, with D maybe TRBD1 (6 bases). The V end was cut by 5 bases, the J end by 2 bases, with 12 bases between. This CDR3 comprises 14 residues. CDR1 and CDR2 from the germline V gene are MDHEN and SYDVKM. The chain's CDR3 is CASSKLTGNTEAFF. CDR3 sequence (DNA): TGTGCCAGCAGTAAGTTGACAGGCAACACTGAAGCTTTCTTT.

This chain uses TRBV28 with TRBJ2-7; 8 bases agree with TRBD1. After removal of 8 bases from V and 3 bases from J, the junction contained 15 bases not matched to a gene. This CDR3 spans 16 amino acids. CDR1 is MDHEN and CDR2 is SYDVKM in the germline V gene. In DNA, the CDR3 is TGTGCCAGCGGGCCCCTTCTCAGGGGGCAAGACTACGAGCAGTACTTC. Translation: CASGPLLRGQDYEQYF.